The 16 T cell receptor beta chains listed next were all sequenced from one sample in a study of shared clonotypes between healthy human individuals. CD45RO negativity and positive selection for CCR7 defined naive CD8 cells, a population that excluded terminally differentiated effector memory CD45RA+ cells. Using immunoSEQ multiplex PCR, the repertoire was profiled, and TCRdb retains in-frame clones only, with some absent. This table holds about 2.1 million clones, just under 95% found once. Sequenced material: naive CD8+ T cells from PBMCs. The receptor set was obtained from a man younger than 30 in good health. Some clones in this sample may be carry-over from other donors' samples.

The V call is TRBV13, the J call TRBJ2-7; D remains ambiguous. The CDR3 is 15 amino acids. Trimming left V 1 base short and J 2 bases short, with 12 bases between. In germline, CDR1 is PRHDT, CDR2 FYEKMQ (reference sequence). The CDR3 region is CASSLAAGETYEQYF. For the CDR3, the DNA is TGTGCCAGCAGCTTAGCGGCAGGCGAAACCTACGAGCAGTACTTC.

V and J are TRBV7-9 and TRBJ2-1; 16 nucleotides match TRBD2. Germline values: CDR1 SEHNR, CDR2 FQNEAQ (reference sequence). The CDR3 is 16 amino acids. V shed 6 bases and J 8 bases; nucleotides not matched to a gene: 7. The chain's CDR3 is CASSPGTSGRVYEQFF. The CDR3 nucleotides are TGTGCCAGCAGTCCCGGGACTAGCGGGAGGGTATATGAGCAGTTCTTC.

In the case of this clone: Distinct nucleotide sequences in the sample also encode this CDR3. The V call is TRBV4-1, the J call TRBJ2-7, with D unclear. The CDR3 sequence is 11 residues long. The V and J ends lost 0 bases and 4 bases respectively, with 1 base between them. CDR1 and CDR2 from the germline V gene are MGHRA and YSYEKL. The CDR3 loop reads CASSQDYEQYF. The CDR3 DNA sequence: TGCGCCAGCAGCCAAGATTACGAGCAGTACTTC.

This sequence joins TRBV28 and TRBJ2-7; tentatively, D is TRBD2 (5 bases). Germline lookup yields CDR1 MDHEN and CDR2 SYDVKM. V was clipped by 7 bases and J by 7 bases, with 20 bases between them. The CDR3 is made up of 14 amino acids. The CDR3: CASKERSALKEQYF. The CDR3 DNA follows: TGTGCCAGCAAGGAACGTAGCGCCCTGAAGGAGCAGTACTTC.

The gene calls are TRBV7-2 and TRBJ2-1; 9 bases are shared with TRBD2. The CDR3 is 15 amino acids. The ends lost 5 bases at V and 9 bases at J; junction bases unmatched: 11. Germline assignment: CDR1 SGHTA and CDR2 FQGNSA. The CDR3: CASSVGLANYLEQFF. The CDR3 nucleotides read TGTGCCAGCAGCGTAGGACTAGCGAATTACCTTGAGCAGTTCTTC.

The rearrangement joins TRBV28 to TRBJ1-4; D ambiguous. Germline loops: CDR1 MDHEN, CDR2 SYDVKM. This CDR3 region has 13 residues. Trimming removed 3 bases at V and 8 bases at J, with 10 bases between. The CDR3, as DNA: TGTGCCAGCAGTTTTTCAGTGAGGGAAAAACTGTTTTTT. Translation gives CASSFSVREKLFF.

This clone appeared once. This chain uses TRBV11-2 with TRBJ2-5, with TRBD1 matching over 7 bases. The J call is uncertain, as TRBJ2-7 better fits the DNA end. Germline V gene sequence: CDR1 SGHAT, CDR2 FQNNGV. The CDR3 has 13 residues. CDR3 coding DNA: TGTGCCAGCAGGGGGGACAGCTCCTACGAGCAGTACTTC. Protein: CASRGDSSYEQYF.

This clone was observed a few times. The chain couples TRBV25-1 to TRBJ2-7, with D perhaps matching TRBD1 (5 bases). Germline V gene sequence: CDR1 MGHDK, CDR2 SYGVNS. The CDR3 is 13 amino acids. Trimming left V 3 bases short and J 4 bases short, with 10 bases between. CDR3 in amino acids: CASSDLGVYEQYF. Here the CDR3 DNA reads TGTGCCAGCAGTGATCTAGGGGTTTACGAGCAGTACTTC.

The chain carries TRBV6-1 and TRBJ2-3; 7 positions match TRBD2. The V gene's germline CDR1 is MNHNS and CDR2 SASEGT. The V segment lost 3 bases and the J segment 6 bases; nucleotides outside the gene matches: 9. The CDR3 runs to 15 residues. CDR3 residues: CASSDSAREGDTQYF. In DNA, the CDR3 is TGTGCCAGCAGTGATTCGGCCAGGGAGGGGGATACGCAGTATTTT.

The chain employs TRBV15 and TRBJ1-1; D is possibly TRBD1 (5 bases). The CDR3 runs 14 residues. The germline CDR1 and CDR2 sequences are LNHNV and YYDKDF (reference sequence). Trimming stripped 0 bases from V and 1 base from J, with 6 bases between. The CDR3 DNA is TGTGCCACCAGCAGAGATGGGGGGAACACTGAAGCTTTCTTT. It is translated as CATSRDGGNTEAFF.

J is TRBJ2-4 and V is TRBV5-4; 12 bases agree with TRBD2. CDR3 size: 17 residues. The germline V gene encodes CDR1 SGHNT and CDR2 YYREEE (reference sequence). V lost 3 bases to trimming and J lost 0 bases; unmatched junction nucleotides: 4. The CDR3: CASSSSSGRAAKNIQYF. Here the CDR3 DNA reads TGTGCCAGCAGCTCCTCTAGCGGGAGGGCAGCCAAAAACATTCAGTACTTC.

The gene calls are TRBV6-6 and TRBJ1-2; D call uncertain. The CDR3 covers 14 residues. Germline V lookup: CDR1 MNHNY, CDR2 SVGAGI (reference sequence). V dropped 2 bases and J dropped 6 bases, with 13 bases sitting between them. In DNA, the CDR3 is TGTGCCAGCAGTTACGACGGACCGCGCCATGGCTACACCTTC. Its translation is CASSYDGPRHGYTF.

V usage is TRBV6-5 and J usage is TRBJ2-7; the match to TRBD2 covers 14 bases. The CDR3 loop spans 16 amino acids. V lost 4 bases to trimming and J lost 4 bases; unmatched junction nucleotides: 6. Germline V gene lookup returns CDR1 MNHEY and CDR2 SVGAGI. The CDR3 protein is CASSFWTSGRLYEQYF. CDR3 bases: TGTGCCAGCAGTTTTTGGACTAGCGGGAGGTTGTACGAGCAGTACTTC.

The CDR3 spells CASSNGGRRSYNEQFF. The CDR3 DNA reads TGTGCCAGCAGCAATGGGGGAAGAAGATCTTACAATGAGCAGTTCTTC. V is TRBV5-8 and J is TRBJ2-1; D is tentatively TRBD1 or TRBD2 (5 bases each). Per germline, CDR1 SGHTS and CDR2 YDEGEE. This CDR3 is built from 16 residues. V was cut by 4 bases and J by 4 bases, with 18 bases left in between.

DNA of the CDR3: TGTGCCAGCAGCTTACACTTAGCGAGAGGATTCAATGAGCAGTTCTTC. It codes for CASSLHLARGFNEQFF. V is TRBV7-9 and J is TRBJ2-1; weak D call: TRBD2 (5 bases). V was cut by 2 bases and J by 6 bases, with 17 bases left in between. The CDR3 extends over 16 amino acids. The germline gives CDR1 SEHNR, CDR2 FQNEAQ (reference sequence).

CDR3: CASSRPGTNYNEQFF. The CDR3 DNA follows: TGTGCCAGCAGCCGGCCTGGGACCAACTACAATGAGCAGTTCTTC. The rearrangement joins TRBV7-2 to TRBJ2-1; D tentatively reads TRBD1 or TRBD2 (5 bases each). The V and J ends lost 5 bases and 3 bases respectively, with 14 bases between them. In germline, CDR1 is SGHTA, CDR2 FQGNSA. This CDR3 has 15 amino acids.